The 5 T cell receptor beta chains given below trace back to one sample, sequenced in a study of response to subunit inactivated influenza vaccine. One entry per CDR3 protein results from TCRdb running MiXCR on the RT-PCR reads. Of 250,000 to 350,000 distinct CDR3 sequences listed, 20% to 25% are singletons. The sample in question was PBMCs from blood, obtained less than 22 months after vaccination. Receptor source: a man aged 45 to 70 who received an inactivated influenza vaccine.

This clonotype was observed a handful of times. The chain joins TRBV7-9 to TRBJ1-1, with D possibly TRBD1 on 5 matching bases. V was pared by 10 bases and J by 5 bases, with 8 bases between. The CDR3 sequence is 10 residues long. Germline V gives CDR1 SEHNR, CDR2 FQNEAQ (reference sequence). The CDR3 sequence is CATGGTEAFF. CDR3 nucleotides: TGTGCCACCGGGGGGACTGAAGCTTTCTTT.

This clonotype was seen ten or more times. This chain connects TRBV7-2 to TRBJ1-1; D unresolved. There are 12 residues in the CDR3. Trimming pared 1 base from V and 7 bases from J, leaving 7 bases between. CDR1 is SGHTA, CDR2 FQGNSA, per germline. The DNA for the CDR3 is TGTGCCAGCAGCTTAGACAGAAATGAAGCTTTCTTT. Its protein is CASSLDRNEAFF.

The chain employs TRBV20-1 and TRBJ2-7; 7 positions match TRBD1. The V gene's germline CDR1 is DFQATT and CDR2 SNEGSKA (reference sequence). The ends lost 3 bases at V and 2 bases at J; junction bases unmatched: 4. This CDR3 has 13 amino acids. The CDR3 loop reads CSASRDRPYEQYF. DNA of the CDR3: TGCAGTGCTAGCCGGGACAGACCCTACGAGCAGTACTTC.

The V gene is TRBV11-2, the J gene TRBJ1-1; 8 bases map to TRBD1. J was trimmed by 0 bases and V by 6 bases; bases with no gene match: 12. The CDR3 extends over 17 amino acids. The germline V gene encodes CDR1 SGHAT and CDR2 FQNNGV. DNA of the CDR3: TGTGCCAGCAGATCCCAGACCAGGGGGCCTATGAACACTGAAGCTTTCTTT. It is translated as CASRSQTRGPMNTEAFF.

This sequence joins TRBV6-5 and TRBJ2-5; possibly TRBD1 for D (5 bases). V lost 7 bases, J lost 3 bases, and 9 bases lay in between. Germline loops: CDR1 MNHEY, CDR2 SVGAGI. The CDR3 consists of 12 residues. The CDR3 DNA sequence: TGTGCCAGCACATCGACAGAAGAGACCCAGTACTTC. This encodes CASTSTEETQYF.